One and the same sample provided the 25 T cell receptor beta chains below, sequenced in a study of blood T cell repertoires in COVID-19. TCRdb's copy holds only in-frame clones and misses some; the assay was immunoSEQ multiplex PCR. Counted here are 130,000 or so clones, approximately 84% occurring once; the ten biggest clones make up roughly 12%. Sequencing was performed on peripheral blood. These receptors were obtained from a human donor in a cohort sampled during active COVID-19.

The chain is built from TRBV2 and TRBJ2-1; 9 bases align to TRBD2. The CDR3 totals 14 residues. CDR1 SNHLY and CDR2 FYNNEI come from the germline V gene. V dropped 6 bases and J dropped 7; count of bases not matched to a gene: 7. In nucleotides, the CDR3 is TGTGCCAGCAGCGAAAATAGCGGGGGAAATGAGCAGTTCTTC. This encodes CASSENSGGNEQFF.

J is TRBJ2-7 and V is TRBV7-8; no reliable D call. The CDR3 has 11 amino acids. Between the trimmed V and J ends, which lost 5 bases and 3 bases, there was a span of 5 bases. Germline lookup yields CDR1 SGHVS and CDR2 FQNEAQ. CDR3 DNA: TGTGCCAGCAGCCCCAGCTACGAGCAGTACTTC. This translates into CASSPSYEQYF.

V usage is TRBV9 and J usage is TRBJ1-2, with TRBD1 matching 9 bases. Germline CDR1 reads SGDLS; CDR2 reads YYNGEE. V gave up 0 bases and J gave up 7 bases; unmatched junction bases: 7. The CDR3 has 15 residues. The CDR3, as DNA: TGTGCCAGCAGCGTAGGAAGGACAGGGGCGGGTGGCTACACCTTC. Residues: CASSVGRTGAGGYTF.

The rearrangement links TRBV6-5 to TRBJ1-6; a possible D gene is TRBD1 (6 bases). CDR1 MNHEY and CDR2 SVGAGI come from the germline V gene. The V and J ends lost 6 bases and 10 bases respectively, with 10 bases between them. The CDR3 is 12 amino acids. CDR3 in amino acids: CASRQGPSPLHF. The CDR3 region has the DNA TGTGCCAGCAGACAGGGTCCGTCACCCCTCCACTTT.

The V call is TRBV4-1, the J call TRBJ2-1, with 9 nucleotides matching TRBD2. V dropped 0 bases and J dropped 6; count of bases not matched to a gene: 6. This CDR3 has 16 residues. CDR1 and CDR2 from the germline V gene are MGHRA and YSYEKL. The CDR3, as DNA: TGCGCCAGCAGCCAAGATCTCGCGGGGGGGCTCAATGAGCAGTTCTTC. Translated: CASSQDLAGGLNEQFF.

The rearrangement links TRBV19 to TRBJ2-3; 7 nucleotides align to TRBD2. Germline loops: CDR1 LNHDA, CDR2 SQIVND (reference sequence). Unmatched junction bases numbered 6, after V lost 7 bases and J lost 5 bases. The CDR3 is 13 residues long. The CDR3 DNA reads TGTGCCAGTACGCGCGGGGGATTAGATACGCAGTATTTT. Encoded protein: CASTRGGLDTQYF.

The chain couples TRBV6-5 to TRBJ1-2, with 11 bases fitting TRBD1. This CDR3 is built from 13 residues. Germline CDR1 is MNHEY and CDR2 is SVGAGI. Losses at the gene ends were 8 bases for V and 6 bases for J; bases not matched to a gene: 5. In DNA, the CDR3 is TGTGCCAGCCTCGGGACAGGGGGAAATGGCTACACCTTC. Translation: CASLGTGGNGYTF.

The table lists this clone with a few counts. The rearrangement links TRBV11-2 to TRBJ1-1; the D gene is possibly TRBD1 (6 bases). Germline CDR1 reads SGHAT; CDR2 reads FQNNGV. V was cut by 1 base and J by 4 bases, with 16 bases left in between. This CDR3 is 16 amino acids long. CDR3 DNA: TGTGCCAGCAGCTTAGGATGGGGGGGGCGGAGCACTGAAGCTTTCTTT. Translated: CASSLGWGGRSTEAFF.

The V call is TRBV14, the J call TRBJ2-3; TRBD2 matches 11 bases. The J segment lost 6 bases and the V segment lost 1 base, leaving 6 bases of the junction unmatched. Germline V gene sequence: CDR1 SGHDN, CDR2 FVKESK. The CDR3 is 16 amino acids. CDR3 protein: CASSQVSGGATDTQYF. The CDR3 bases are TGTGCCAGCAGCCAAGTTAGCGGGGGGGCCACGGATACGCAGTATTTT.

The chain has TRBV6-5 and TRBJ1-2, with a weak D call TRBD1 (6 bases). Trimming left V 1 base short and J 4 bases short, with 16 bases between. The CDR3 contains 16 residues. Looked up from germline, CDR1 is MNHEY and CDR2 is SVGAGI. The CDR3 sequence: CASSYLSRGDSYGYTF. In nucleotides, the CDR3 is TGTGCCAGCAGTTACTTATCCAGGGGAGATAGCTATGGCTACACCTTC.

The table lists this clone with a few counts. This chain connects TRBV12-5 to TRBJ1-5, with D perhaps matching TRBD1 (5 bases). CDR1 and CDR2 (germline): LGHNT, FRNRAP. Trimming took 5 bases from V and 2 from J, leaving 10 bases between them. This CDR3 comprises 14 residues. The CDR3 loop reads CASGPSGGNQPQHF. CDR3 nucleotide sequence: TGTGCTAGTGGTCCCTCGGGGGGCAATCAGCCCCAGCATTTT.

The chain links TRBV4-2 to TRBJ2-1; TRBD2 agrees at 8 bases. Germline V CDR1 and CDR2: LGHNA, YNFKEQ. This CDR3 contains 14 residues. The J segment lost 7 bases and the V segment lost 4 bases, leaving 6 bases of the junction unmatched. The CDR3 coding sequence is TGTGCCAGCAGCCCGGGGGGGGCGGATAATGAGCAGTTCTTC. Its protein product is CASSPGGADNEQFF.

CDR3 in amino acids: CARSLTGSGYTF. CDR3 in DNA: TGTGCCAGAAGCTTGACAGGGAGTGGCTACACCTTC. The V and J genes are TRBV5-3 and TRBJ1-2; a possible D gene is TRBD1 (6 bases). TRBV5-3 is given ORF status, its function remaining uncertain. Trimming shortened V by 1 base and J by 7 bases, and 8 bases separated the two germline ends. The CDR3 sequence is 12 residues long.

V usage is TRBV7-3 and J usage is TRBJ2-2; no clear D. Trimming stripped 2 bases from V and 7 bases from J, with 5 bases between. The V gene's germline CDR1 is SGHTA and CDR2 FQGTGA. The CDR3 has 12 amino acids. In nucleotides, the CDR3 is TGTGCCAGCAGCTTAGGCCGCGGGGAGCTGTTTTTT. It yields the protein CASSLGRGELFF. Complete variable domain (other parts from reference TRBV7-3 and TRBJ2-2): GAGVSQTPSNKVTEKGKYVELRCDPISGHTALYWYRQSLGQGPEFLIYFQGTGAADDSGLPNDRFFAVRPEGSVSTLKIQRTERGDSAVYLCASSLGRGELFFGEGSRLTVL.

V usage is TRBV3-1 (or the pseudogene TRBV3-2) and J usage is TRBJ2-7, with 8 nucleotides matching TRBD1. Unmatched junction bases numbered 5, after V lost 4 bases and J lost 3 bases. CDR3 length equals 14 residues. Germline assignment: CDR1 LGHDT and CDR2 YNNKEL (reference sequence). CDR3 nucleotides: TGTGCCAGCAGCCTCCAGGGGGCCATCTACGAGCAGTACTTC. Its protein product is CASSLQGAIYEQYF.

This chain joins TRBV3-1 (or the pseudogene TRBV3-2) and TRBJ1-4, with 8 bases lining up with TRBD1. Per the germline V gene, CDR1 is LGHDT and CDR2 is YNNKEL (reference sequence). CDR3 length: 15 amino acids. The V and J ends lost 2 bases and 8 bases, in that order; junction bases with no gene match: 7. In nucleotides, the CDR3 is TGTGCCAGCAGCCAAACAACAGGGGGAAACGAAAAACTGTTTTTT. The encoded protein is CASSQTTGGNEKLFF.

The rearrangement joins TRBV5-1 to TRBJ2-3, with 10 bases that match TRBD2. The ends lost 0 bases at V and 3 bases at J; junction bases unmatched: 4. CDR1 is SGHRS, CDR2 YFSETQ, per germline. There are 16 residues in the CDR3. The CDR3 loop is CASSLVASGGTDTQYF. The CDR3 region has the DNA TGCGCCAGCAGCTTGGTGGCTAGCGGGGGAACAGATACGCAGTATTTT.

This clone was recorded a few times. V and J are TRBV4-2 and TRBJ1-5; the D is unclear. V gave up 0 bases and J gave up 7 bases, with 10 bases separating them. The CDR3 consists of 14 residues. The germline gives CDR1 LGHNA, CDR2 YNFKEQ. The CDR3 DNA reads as TGTGCCAGCAGCCAAGACAGAGGTCGGCAGCCCCAGCATTTT. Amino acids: CASSQDRGRQPQHF.

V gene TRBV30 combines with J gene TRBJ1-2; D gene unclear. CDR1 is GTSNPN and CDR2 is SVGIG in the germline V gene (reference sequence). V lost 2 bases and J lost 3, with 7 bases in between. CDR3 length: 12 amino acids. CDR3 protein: CAWSRDHYGYTF. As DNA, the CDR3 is TGTGCCTGGAGTCGGGATCACTATGGCTACACCTTC.

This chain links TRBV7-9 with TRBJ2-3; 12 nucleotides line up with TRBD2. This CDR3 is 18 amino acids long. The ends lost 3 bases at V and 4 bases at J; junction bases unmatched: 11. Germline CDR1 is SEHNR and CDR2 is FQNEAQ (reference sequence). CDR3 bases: TGTGCCAGCAGCTTTAGAGGGCCCCTAGCGGGGGGGCCAGATACGCAGTATTTT. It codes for CASSFRGPLAGGPDTQYF.

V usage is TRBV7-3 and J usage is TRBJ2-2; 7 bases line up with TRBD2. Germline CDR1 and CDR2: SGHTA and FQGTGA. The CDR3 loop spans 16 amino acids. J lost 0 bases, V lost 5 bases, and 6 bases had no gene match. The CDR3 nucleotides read TGTGCCAGCAGCCGTGAGACTAGCTCGAACACCGGGGAGCTGTTTTTT. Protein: CASSRETSSNTGELFF.

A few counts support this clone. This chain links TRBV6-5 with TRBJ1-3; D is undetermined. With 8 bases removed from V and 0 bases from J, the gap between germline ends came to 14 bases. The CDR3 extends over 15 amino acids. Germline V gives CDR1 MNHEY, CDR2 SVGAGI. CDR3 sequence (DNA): TGTGCCAGCGGAGGTAGAGCTTTCTCTGGAAACACCATATATTTT. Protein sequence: CASGGRAFSGNTIYF.

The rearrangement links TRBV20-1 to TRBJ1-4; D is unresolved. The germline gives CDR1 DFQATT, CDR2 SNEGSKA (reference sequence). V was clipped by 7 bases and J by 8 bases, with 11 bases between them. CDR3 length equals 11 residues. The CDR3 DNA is TGCAGTGTTCAGGCGGGCGAAAAACTGTTTTTT. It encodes CSVQAGEKLFF.

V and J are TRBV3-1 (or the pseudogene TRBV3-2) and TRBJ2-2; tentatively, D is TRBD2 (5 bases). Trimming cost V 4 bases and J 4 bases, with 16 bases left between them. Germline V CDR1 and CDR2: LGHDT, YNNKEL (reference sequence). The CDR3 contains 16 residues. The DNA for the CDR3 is TGTGCCAGCAGCCCCTTCGGTATCCGGGGCACCGGGGAGCTGTTTTTT. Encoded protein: CASSPFGIRGTGELFF.

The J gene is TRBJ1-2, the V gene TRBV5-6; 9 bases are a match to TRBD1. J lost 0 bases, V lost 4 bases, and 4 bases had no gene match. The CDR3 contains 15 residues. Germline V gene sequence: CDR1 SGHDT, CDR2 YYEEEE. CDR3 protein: CASSRGQGTNYGYTF. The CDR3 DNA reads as TGTGCCAGCAGCAGGGGACAGGGAACTAACTATGGCTACACCTTC.